This T cell receptor beta chain was identified in a study of blood T cell repertoires in COVID-19. Deletions cut 2 bases from V and 6 bases from J, with 11 bases between. The CDR3 has 13 amino acids. Germline CDR1 MNHEY, CDR2 SMNVEV (reference sequence). TCRdb's copy holds only in-frame clones and misses some; the assay was immunoSEQ multiplex PCR. This repertoire shows 45,000 to 50,000 clones, over 80% found once; its top ten account for 8%. This clone was seen only a few times. The sequenced material came from peripheral blood. This rearrangement joins TRBV27 to TRBJ2-7; D call uncertain. The receptor was derived from a man aged 45-60 years with acute or convalescent COVID-19. CDR3 nucleotides: TGTGCCAGCAGTTTAGACCGGAGCGCCGAGCAGTACTTC. Translation gives CASSLDRSAEQYF.